Sequencing of this T cell receptor (beta chain) was carried out in a study of graft-versus-host responses after intestinal transplantation (dated by TCRdb to about 2021). The study in broad terms: Recipients received multivisceral, liver-intestinal, or isolated intestinal transplants. Every recipient was given anti-thymocyte globulin induction, followed by around three years of maintenance tacrolimus and steroids. Graft-versus-host and host-versus-graft alloreactive T cell clones were tracked in the graft, circulation and bone marrow after intestinal transplantation using bulk TCR-beta CDR3 sequencing. Alloreactive clones were identified by sequencing pre-transplant mixed lymphocyte reaction products and comparing these products with unstimulated pre-transplant donor and recipient T cells. A cohort of roughly 25 intestinal transplant recipients, including one retransplant, was enrolled, and a few patients lacking pretransplant specimens were excluded. A peak of at least 4% donor T cells among recipient peripheral blood mononuclear cells was the definition used for donor T cell macrochimerism. Rather than being sequenced by the commercial service, samples from a few later patients were sequenced in-house on an Illumina MiSeq and processed with MiXCR. The full study reports these points: In patients with donor T cell macrochimerism, the allografts had high GvH to HvG T cell clonal ratios. The conclusions were limited by the relatively low number and heterogeneity of the intestinal transplant patients. GvH clones were detected in recipient bone marrow, and some appeared earlier in ileal mucosa or blood, consistent with an intestinal mucosal origin. Early after transplant, declines in HvG clones were associated with peak levels of circulating GvH clones.

From the cysteine up to the phenylalanine, the CDR3 has a length of 13 residues. Only CDR3 DNA remains: 39 bases, in frame from the first base. CDR1 MRHNA and CDR2 SNTAGT were looked up in the germline V gene. Relative to germline, V is 3 bases shorter and J is 6 bases shorter, with 6 bases between their ends. Intraepithelial and lamina propria lymphocytes were isolated from graft specimens using dithiothreitol, EDTA incubations and collagenase D digestion. Serial intestinal graft biopsy specimens collected up to 600 days after transplant underwent bulk TCR-beta sequencing. A note on this clone: Its antigen is still unknown. One base away there is no much larger clone; base qualities are not given.

Preparation of the library involved the immunoSEQ multiplex PCR assay. For most patients, genomic DNA was subjected to high-throughput TCR-beta CDR3 sequencing by Adaptive Biotechnologies. In the source study's methods: TCR sequencing data for 18 patients were retrieved from Adaptive's ImmunoSEQ software; three other patients were processed with MiXCR and VDJtools. CDR3 nucleotide sequences shared between donor and recipient were removed because the origin of such sequences could not be assigned. Alloreactive clones required at least 2-fold expansion over unstimulated cells and minimum CFSE-low frequency of 0.002% (template counts) or 0.001% (read counts). Mappable clones were those detected in sequenced pre-transplant spleen, lymph node, or MLR CFSE-low populations of the donor or recipient. Cumulative frequency of alloreactive clones was calculated as a percentage of all sequences weighted by copy number. Not all clones reach the TCRdb copy of this immuneACCESS table, which keeps in-frame sequences only. Checked studies attribute under half of the gap to unresolved V genes and leave the rest unexplained. V, J and clone size are those of that table, while D and trimming were read from the DNA. The sample yields more than 9,000 clones; around 84% were counted once. The ten most abundant clones make up roughly 25% of the sample.

The material was ileum tissue, obtained about 520 days after intestinal transplant. The TCR comes from a human patient who received an intestinal transplant, so some T cells may come from the graft donor. The chain joins TRBV6-4 to TRBJ1-6, with an unclear D gene assignment. The CDR3 reads as follows: CASSEEVNSPLHF. The nucleotides are TGTGCCAGCAGTGAAGAGGTTAATTCACCCCTCCACTTT.